What follows are 32 T cell receptor beta chains derived from one specimen sequenced in a study of early T cells in non-severe SARS-CoV-2 infection. MiXCR, run by TCRdb on the 5' RACE reads, gives a single entry per CDR3 protein. Counted here are 57,000 or so distinct CDR3 sequences, 12% occurring once; the ten biggest clones make up about 1.2%. The specimen was whole blood, collected at baseline. These TCRs come from an adult who was a healthcare worker with PCR-confirmed SARS-CoV-2 infection or an uninfected control (not recorded which). The donor label of this sample is uncertain.

This clonotype showed up many times. The V gene is TRBV7-9, the J gene TRBJ2-3; D uncertain. Trimming shortened V by 0 bases and J by 3 bases, and 10 bases separated the two germline ends. CDR3 length equals 15 residues. Germline loops: CDR1 SEHNR, CDR2 FQNEAQ (reference sequence). CDR3 in amino acids: CASSLASLLTDTQYF. The CDR3 nucleotides read TGTGCCAGCAGCTTAGCCTCCTTGCTAACAGATACGCAGTATTTT.

The chain is built from TRBV5-1 and TRBJ2-7; either TRBD1 or TRBD2 may fit D (5 bases each). Between the trimmed V and J ends, which lost 5 bases and 0 bases, there was a span of 18 bases. Germline-derived CDR1 and CDR2 are SGHRS and YFSETQ. This CDR3 is built from 16 residues. The CDR3 region has the DNA TGCGCCAGCAGTGAATCTCCGGGACGGAGCTCCTACGAGCAGTACGTC. Its translation: CASSESPGRSSYEQYV.

In this sample, this clonotype turned up a few times. V is TRBV11-2 and J is TRBJ2-4, with D possibly matching TRBD1 (6 bases). Germline lookup yields CDR1 SGHAT and CDR2 FQNNGV. This CDR3 spans 17 amino acids. V was trimmed by 6 bases and J by 1 base, leaving 19 bases between them. CDR3 residues: CASRLTGGSGAKNIQYF. CDR3 nucleotides: TGTGCCAGCAGACTTACTGGGGGCTCTGGGGCCAAAAACATTCAGTACTTC.

This clonotype turned up a few times. The V call is TRBV30, the J call TRBJ1-2; D gene unclear. The V gene's germline CDR1 is GTSNPN and CDR2 SVGIG (reference sequence). The V end lost 1 base, the J end lost 8 bases, and 11 bases lay between the germline ends. The CDR3 has 12 residues. The CDR3 DNA reads TGTGCCTGGAGTGACTTAGGATACGGCTACACCTTC. Translation gives CAWSDLGYGYTF. The whole variable domain, filled in from reference TRBV30 and TRBJ1-2, reads SQTIHQWPATLVQPVGSPLSLECTVEGTSNPNLYWYRQAAGRGLQLLFYSVGIGQISSEVPQNLSASRPQDRQFILSSKKLLLSDSGFYLCAWSDLGYGYTFGSGTRLTVV.

This clonotype was seen more than once but under ten times. In DNA, the CDR3 is TGCAGTGCTAGAGATACTCCCGGGAACACTGAAGCTTTCTTT. Translated: CSARDTPGNTEAFF. The chain uses TRBV20-1 and TRBJ1-1; D remains unclear. CDR3 length: 14 amino acids. V was shortened by 0 bases and J by 1 base, with 9 bases between the two germline ends. Germline CDR1 and CDR2: DFQATT and SNEGSKA (reference sequence).

This clonotype has a count of ten or more. V and J are TRBV2 and TRBJ2-2; no clear D. Trimming left V 9 bases short and J 3 bases short, with 11 bases between. The CDR3 covers 13 residues. The germline CDR1 and CDR2 sequences are SNHLY and FYNNEI. CDR3 protein: CASVKWDTGELFF. CDR3 DNA: TGTGCCAGTGTCAAGTGGGACACCGGGGAGCTGTTTTTT.

The rearrangement joins TRBV10-2 to TRBJ2-1, with D unclear. Germline assignment: CDR1 WSHSY and CDR2 SAAADI. Between the trimmed V and J ends, which lost 3 bases and 0 bases, there was a span of 9 bases. This CDR3 has 15 residues. The chain's CDR3 is CASSDSRSSYNEQFF. CDR3 DNA sequence: TGCGCCAGCAGTGACTCGCGGAGCTCCTACAATGAGCAGTTCTTC.

The chain recombines TRBV4-1 with TRBJ1-1; maybe TRBD1 (5 bases). The V and J ends lost 1 base and 6 bases respectively, with 15 bases between them. Germline V lookup: CDR1 MGHRA, CDR2 YSYEKL. This CDR3 region has 15 residues. This chain's CDR3 is CASSQVFQGVAEAFF. The DNA of the CDR3 is TGCGCCAGCAGCCAAGTATTTCAGGGAGTCGCTGAAGCTTTCTTT.

The CDR3 loop is CASDRARANTGELFF. CDR3 coding DNA: TGTGCCAGCGATAGGGCTAGAGCGAACACCGGGGAGCTGTTTTTT. The chain joins TRBV6-6 to TRBJ2-2; D is unclear. The germline gives CDR1 MNHNY, CDR2 SVGAGI (reference sequence). CDR3 size: 15 residues. V was cut by 8 bases and J by 0 bases, with 13 bases left in between.

The chain employs TRBV5-1 and TRBJ2-1, with TRBD1 matching 10 bases. The V gene's germline CDR1 is SGHRS and CDR2 YFSETQ. Unmatched junction bases numbered 5, after V lost 5 bases and J lost 3 bases. There are 15 residues in the CDR3. In DNA, the CDR3 is TGCGCCAGCAGGGGTGGACAGGGGGGCTACAATGAGCAGTTCTTC. Translation: CASRGGQGGYNEQFF.

The rearrangement uses TRBV3-1 and TRBJ1-6; no firm D call. Germline V lookup: CDR1 LGHDT, CDR2 YNNKEL (reference sequence). V was clipped by 3 bases and J by 3 bases, with 6 bases between them. The CDR3 runs to 14 residues. In DNA, the CDR3 is TGTGCCAGCAGCCAGGGCAACTATAATTCACCCCTCCACTTT. Amino acid sequence: CASSQGNYNSPLHF.

This clonotype was seen only a few times. V is TRBV6-6 and J is TRBJ1-1; perhaps TRBD1 as D (5 bases). V was clipped by 3 bases and J by 10 bases, with 15 bases between them. The germline V gene has CDR1 MNHNY and CDR2 SVGAGI (reference sequence). The CDR3 extends over 13 amino acids. CDR3 coding DNA: TGTGCCAGCAGTTATCGGGGCGCCCCGAGAGCTTTCTTT. Protein product: CASSYRGAPRAFF.

This clonotype was detected only a few times. The chain combines TRBV7-8 with TRBJ2-5; possibly TRBD1 or TRBD2 for D (5 bases each). Looked up from germline, CDR1 is SGHVS and CDR2 is FQNEAQ. The CDR3 consists of 13 residues. Trimming pared 2 bases from V and 4 bases from J, leaving 8 bases between. CDR3 DNA sequence: TGTGCCAGCAGCTTAACGGGGCCAGAGACCCAGTACTTC. Its protein product is CASSLTGPETQYF.

This clonotype occurred a few times. The chain couples TRBV6-5 to TRBJ2-1; D is unclear. V was cut by 6 bases and J by 5 bases, with 17 bases left in between. CDR3 length: 15 residues. Germline lookup yields CDR1 MNHEY and CDR2 SVGAGI. CDR3: CASRLMGSRNNEQFF. The CDR3 nucleotides are TGTGCCAGCAGATTGATGGGGTCTCGGAACAATGAGCAGTTCTTC.

At least ten counts were recorded for this clonotype. The V call is TRBV7-8, the J call TRBJ1-1, with D perhaps matching TRBD1 (6 bases). CDR1 SGHVS and CDR2 FQNEAQ come from the germline V gene. V was clipped by 3 bases and J by 4 bases, with 12 bases between them. The CDR3 is 14 residues long. CDR3: CASSFPSRGTEAFF. Here the CDR3 DNA reads TGTGCCAGCAGCTTTCCAAGCAGGGGCACTGAAGCTTTCTTT.

This clonotype was detected only a few times. The chain combines TRBV13 with TRBJ1-1; 10 bases align to TRBD1. The J segment lost 5 bases and the V segment lost 4 bases, leaving 4 bases of the junction unmatched. Germline-derived CDR1 and CDR2 are PRHDT and FYEKMQ (reference sequence). The CDR3 has 14 amino acids. CDR3 nucleotide sequence: TGTGCCAGCAGCTCCGGGACAGGGGCGACTGAAGCTTTCTTT. It specifies CASSSGTGATEAFF.

This clonotype came up a few times. The CDR3 loop is CASSPAGGVSPLHF. CDR3 nucleotides: TGTGCCAGCAGCCCGGCCGGGGGCGTTTCACCCCTCCACTTT. The genes are TRBV5-8 and TRBJ1-6; D may be TRBD1 (6 bases). CDR1 and CDR2 from the germline V gene are SGHTS and YDEGEE. The CDR3 has 14 residues. V lost 4 bases to trimming and J lost 9 bases, with 14 bases between them.

This clonotype was recorded a few times. V usage is TRBV6-2 or TRBV6-3 and J usage is TRBJ2-7; TRBD1 or TRBD2 may be the D gene (7 bases each). Looked up from germline, CDR1 is MNHEY and CDR2 is SVGEGT. V lost 0 bases to trimming and J lost 3 bases, with 18 bases between them. The CDR3 consists of 17 residues. The DNA for the CDR3 is TGTGCCAGCAGTTACTCGAGAGGGGGCCCGGGAGGCTACGAGCAGTACGTC. It codes for CASSYSRGGPGGYEQYV.

The rearrangement links TRBV12-3 or TRBV12-4 to TRBJ1-2; D ambiguous. The CDR3 has 14 residues. V lost 3 bases to trimming and J lost 7 bases, with 15 bases between them. The CDR3 DNA reads as TGTGCCAGCAGTTTCTTCCAGGCAGCAACTGGCTACACCTTC. Translated, it gives CASSFFQAATGYTF.

V usage is TRBV30 and J usage is TRBJ1-2; D possibly corresponds to TRBD1 (5 bases). The CDR3 spans 17 residues. The V end lost 3 bases, the J end lost 2 bases, and 22 bases lay between the germline ends. Germline CDR1 is GTSNPN and CDR2 is SVGIG (reference sequence). CDR3 residues: CAWRVGPTSSGNYGYTF. In DNA form, the CDR3 reads TGTGCCTGGAGAGTGGGACCCACTTCTTCGGGAAACTATGGCTACACCTTC. The full variable domain, its missing parts supplied by reference TRBV30 and TRBJ1-2, is SQTIHQWPATLVQPVGSPLSLECTVEGTSNPNLYWYRQAAGRGLQLLFYSVGIGQISSEVPQNLSASRPQDRQFILSSKKLLLSDSGFYLCAWRVGPTSSGNYGYTFGSGTRLTVV.

The gene calls are TRBV18 and TRBJ2-3; D is perhaps TRBD2 (5 bases). Germline values: CDR1 KGHSH, CDR2 LQKENI. CDR3 length: 17 residues. Trimming cost V 0 bases and J 2 bases, with 15 bases left between them. The CDR3 region is CASSPPREGRPTDTQYF. CDR3 DNA sequence: TGTGCCAGCTCACCACCCCGAGAGGGCAGACCCACAGATACGCAGTATTTT.

This clonotype was counted many times. J is TRBJ1-1 and V is TRBV29-1, with 8 bases fitting TRBD1. Trimming cost V 7 bases and J 1 base; bases outside gene matches: 2. The CDR3 extends over 12 amino acids. CDR1 and CDR2 from the germline V gene are SQVTM and ANQGSEA. DNA for the CDR3: TGCAGCGGAGGACAGGGGAACACTGAAGCTTTCTTT. Protein: CSGGQGNTEAFF.

The sample holds a few counts of this clonotype. The V gene is TRBV6-1, the J gene TRBJ1-2, with a weak D call TRBD1 (5 bases). Germline CDR1 MNHNS, CDR2 SASEGT. Deletions cut 7 bases from V and 4 bases from J, with 13 bases between. The CDR3 runs to 13 residues. The DNA of the CDR3 is TGTGCCAGCACCGTCGGGGGTATCTATGGCTACACCTTC. Its protein is CASTVGGIYGYTF.

The J gene is TRBJ2-7, the V gene TRBV10-3, with 8 positions matching TRBD1. The CDR3 loop spans 15 amino acids. CDR1 and CDR2 from the germline V gene are ENHRY and SYGVKD. V dropped 0 bases and J dropped 7; count of bases not matched to a gene: 8. The CDR3 region is CAISESRAGGFEQYV. The CDR3 nucleotides are TGTGCCATCAGTGAGTCTAGGGCAGGGGGCTTTGAGCAGTACGTC.

The V and J genes are TRBV29-1 and TRBJ1-2; 7 bases line up with TRBD1. The CDR3 extends over 14 amino acids. Trimming at V came to 4 bases and at J to 2 bases, leaving 7 bases not matched to a gene. Per the germline V gene, CDR1 is SQVTM and CDR2 is ANQGSEA. In DNA form, the CDR3 reads TGCAGCGTTGGAGTAGACAGGGCGAACTATGGCTACACCTTC. Protein: CSVGVDRANYGYTF. Looking up the rest from reference TRBV29-1 and TRBJ1-2 gives the full variable domain: SAVISQKPSRDICQRGTSLTIQCQVDSQVTMMFWYRQQPGQSLTLIATANQGSEATYESGFVIDKFPISRPNLTFSTLTVSNMSPEDSSIYLCSVGVDRANYGYTFGSGTRLTVV.

This clonotype was seen a few times. The chain carries TRBV18 and TRBJ2-4; unclear D gene. V was pared by 2 bases and J by 1 base, with 3 bases between. The CDR3 is 13 residues long. In germline, CDR1 is KGHSH, CDR2 LQKENI. The CDR3 DNA follows: TGTGCCAGCTCACCAGACGCCAAAAACATTCAGTACTTC. It translates to CASSPDAKNIQYF.

This chain uses TRBV25-1 with TRBJ2-5; either TRBD1 or TRBD2 may supply D (5 bases each). The CDR3 has 15 amino acids. V was clipped by 5 bases and J by 3 bases, with 16 bases between them. The V gene's germline CDR1 is MGHDK and CDR2 SYGVNS. This CDR3 reads CASSPRGRQKETQYF. CDR3 nucleotide sequence: TGTGCCAGCAGTCCTCGGGGACGCCAAAAAGAGACCCAGTACTTC.

This chain joins TRBV7-2 and TRBJ2-1; 9 bases are a match to TRBD1. There are 17 residues in the CDR3. Germline V lookup: CDR1 SGHTA, CDR2 FQGNSA. The trim removed 5 bases at V and 8 bases at J, leaving 16 bases unmatched. For the CDR3, the DNA is TGTGCCAGCAGCACACAACTCTCGGGACAGGGCGGGTATGAGCAGTTCTTC. It codes for CASSTQLSGQGGYEQFF.

This clonotype was seen a handful of times. This rearrangement joins TRBV2 to TRBJ2-4; 11 bases line up with TRBD1. The CDR3 is made up of 16 amino acids. The V gene's germline CDR1 is SNHLY and CDR2 FYNNEI. J lost 9 bases, V lost 2 bases, and 9 bases had no gene match. CDR3 DNA sequence: TGTGCCAGCAGTGAATATTGGACAGGGGGCATGGGCATTCAGTACTTC. Its translation: CASSEYWTGGMGIQYF. Full variable domain (rest looked up from reference TRBV2 and TRBJ2-4): EPEVTQTPSHQVTQMGQEVILRCVPISNHLYFYWYRQILGQKVEFLVSFYNNEISEKSEIFDDQFSVERPDGSNFTLKIRSTKLEDSAMYFCASSEYWTGGMGIQYFGAGTRLSVL.

This clonotype appeared a few times. The chain joins TRBV11-3 to TRBJ1-1; perhaps TRBD1 as D (5 bases). Trimming shortened V by 6 bases and J by 5 bases, and 16 bases separated the two germline ends. The V gene's germline CDR1 is SGHNT and CDR2 YENEEA. This CDR3 spans 14 amino acids. CDR3 region: CASRPPGSRTEAFF. The CDR3 DNA sequence: TGTGCCAGCAGACCCCCAGGGTCCCGGACTGAAGCTTTCTTT.

The V gene is TRBV6-5, the J gene TRBJ1-4; no clear D. The CDR3 covers 15 residues. The V end lost 0 bases, the J end lost 0 bases, and 5 bases lay between the germline ends. Germline V gene data show CDR1 as MNHEY and CDR2 as SVGAGI. This chain's CDR3 is CASSYSGATNEKLFF. In DNA form, the CDR3 reads TGTGCCAGCAGTTACTCGGGAGCAACTAATGAAAAACTGTTTTTT.

This clonotype was found a few times. The chain combines TRBV10-3 with TRBJ2-1; the D is unclear. The germline CDR1 and CDR2 sequences are ENHRY and SYGVKD. The ends were cut back, 3 bases at V and 6 bases at J, with 6 bases in the middle. This CDR3 is built from 12 residues. The CDR3: CAISDGVNEQFF. DNA for the CDR3: TGTGCCATCAGTGATGGAGTCAATGAGCAGTTCTTC.